This T cell receptor beta chain was obtained from a study of T cell clones after liver transplantation. Whole-study results and caveats: Donor-reactive sequences fell more than third party-reactive ones, suggesting partial deletion.

Clones were sequenced by immunoSEQ multiplex PCR, and TCRdb holds only the in-frame ones, with some missing. The sample carries over 90,000 clones, about 88% recorded once. Germline-derived CDR1 and CDR2 are SGDLS and YYNGEE. The CDR3 runs to 13 residues. V gave up 0 bases and J gave up 7 bases, with 11 bases separating them. Comment on this clone: Its antigen is not identified.

The chain employs TRBV9 and TRBJ2-7, with a possible D match to TRBD2 (5 bases). The receptor was isolated from a human patient who received a liver transplant. Some T cells here may be from the graft donor. The material was CD4+ T cells from blood, obtained about 50 months after liver transplant. CDR3 DNA sequence: TGTGCCAGCAGCGTAGAGGCGGGCCGAGAGCAGTACTTC. It yields the protein CASSVEAGREQYF.